The clone carrying this T cell receptor beta chain was counted at least ten times. Its antigen is as yet unknown. This entry comes from a study of blood T cells in healthy people across ages. Researchers collected about 9.1 milliliters of peripheral blood from every single donor. Samples had at least 7 million PBMCs isolated from them. The CDR3 consists of 13 residues. V was clipped by 4 bases and J by 6 bases, with 10 bases between them. Study observations and caveats: Unsorted PBMCs blocked a conclusive comparison of naive and antigen-experienced cells. Significant beta diversity loss was already apparent by age approximately 40, declining roughly linearly.

A sample-barcoded 5' primer and a J-beta primer mix were used in a second PCR of roughly 6 to 11 cycles. TCRdb re-analysed the 5' RACE reads in MiXCR, keeping a single row per CDR3 protein. The table has approximately 1,700,000 distinct CDR3 sequences, roughly two fifths seen once. The chain combines TRBV12-3 or TRBV12-4 with TRBJ2-1; TRBD1 is a possible D gene (5 bases). This receptor was obtained from a human donor in good health. The specimen was blood. CDR3 nucleotide sequence: TGTGCCAGCAGTTACTCGCAGGGCAATGAGCAGTTCTTC. This codes for CASSYSQGNEQFF.